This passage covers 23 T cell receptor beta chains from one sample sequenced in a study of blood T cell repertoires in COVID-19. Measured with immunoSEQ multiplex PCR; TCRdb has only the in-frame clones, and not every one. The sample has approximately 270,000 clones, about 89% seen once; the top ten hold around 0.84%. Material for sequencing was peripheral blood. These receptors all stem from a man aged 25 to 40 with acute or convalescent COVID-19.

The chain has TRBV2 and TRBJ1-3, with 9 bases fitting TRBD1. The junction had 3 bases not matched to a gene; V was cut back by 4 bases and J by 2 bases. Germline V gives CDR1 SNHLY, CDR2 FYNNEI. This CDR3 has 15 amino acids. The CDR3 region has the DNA TGTGCCAGCAGTGTCGACAGGGGGGCTGGAAACACCATATATTTT. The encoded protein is CASSVDRGAGNTIYF. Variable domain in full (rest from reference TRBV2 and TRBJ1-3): EPEVTQTPSHQVTQMGQEVILRCVPISNHLYFYWYRQILGQKVEFLVSFYNNEISEKSEIFDDQFSVERPDGSNFTLKIRSTKLEDSAMYFCASSVDRGAGNTIYFGEGSWLTVV.

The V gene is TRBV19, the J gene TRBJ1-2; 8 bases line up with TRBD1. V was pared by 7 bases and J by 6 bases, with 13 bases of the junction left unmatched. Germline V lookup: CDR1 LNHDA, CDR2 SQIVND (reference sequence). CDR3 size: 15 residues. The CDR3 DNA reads TGTGCCAGTACTTCCCAGGGGGCGAGGGTTGATGGCTACACCTTC. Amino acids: CASTSQGARVDGYTF.

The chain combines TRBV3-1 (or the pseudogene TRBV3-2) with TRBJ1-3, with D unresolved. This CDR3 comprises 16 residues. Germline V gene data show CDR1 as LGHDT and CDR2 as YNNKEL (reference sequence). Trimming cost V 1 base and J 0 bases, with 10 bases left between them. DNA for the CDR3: TGTGCCAGCAGCCAAGGTTACGGGAACTCTGGAAACACCATATATTTT. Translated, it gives CASSQGYGNSGNTIYF.

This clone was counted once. In DNA form, the CDR3 reads TGTGCCAGTAGTCGACAACCTAGCACAGATACGCAGTATTTT. Translation: CASSRQPSTDTQYF. The rearrangement joins TRBV19 to TRBJ2-3; D is unclear. From germline, CDR1 is LNHDA and CDR2 SQIVND (reference sequence). CDR3 length equals 14 residues. The V gene lost 5 bases and the J gene lost 0 bases, with 9 bases spanning the gap.

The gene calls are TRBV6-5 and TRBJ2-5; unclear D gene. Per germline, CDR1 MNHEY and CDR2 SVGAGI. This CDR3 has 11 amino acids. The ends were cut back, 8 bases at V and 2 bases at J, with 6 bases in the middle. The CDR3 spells CASFRQETQYF. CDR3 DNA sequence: TGTGCCAGCTTCCGGCAAGAGACCCAGTACTTC.

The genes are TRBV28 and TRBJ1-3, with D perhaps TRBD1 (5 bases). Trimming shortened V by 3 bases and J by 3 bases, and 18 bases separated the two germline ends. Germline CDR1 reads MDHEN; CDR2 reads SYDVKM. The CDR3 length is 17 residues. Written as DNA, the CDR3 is TGTGCCAGCAGTTTGGTAGGGGATAATCTGGGTGGAAACACCATATATTTT. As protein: CASSLVGDNLGGNTIYF.

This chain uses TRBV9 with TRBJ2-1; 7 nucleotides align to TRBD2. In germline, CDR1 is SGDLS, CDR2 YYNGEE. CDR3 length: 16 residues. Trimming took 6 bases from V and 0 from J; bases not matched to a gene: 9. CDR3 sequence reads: CASNPAGQSSYNEQFF. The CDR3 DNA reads TGTGCCAGCAACCCAGCGGGGCAGAGCTCCTACAATGAGCAGTTCTTC.

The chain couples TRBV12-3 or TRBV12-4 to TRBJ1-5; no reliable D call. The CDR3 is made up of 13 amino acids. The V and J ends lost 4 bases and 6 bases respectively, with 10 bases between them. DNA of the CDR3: TGTGCCAGCAGTTACTTAGAGTTTCAGCCCCAGCATTTT. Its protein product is CASSYLEFQPQHF.

CDR3 residues: CASSLDSGFSYNEQFF. The CDR3 region has the DNA TGCGCCAGCAGCTTGGACTCAGGGTTTTCCTACAATGAGCAGTTCTTC. The chain uses TRBV5-1 and TRBJ2-1; tentative D call: TRBD1 (5 bases). Germline V gene sequence: CDR1 SGHRS, CDR2 YFSETQ. This CDR3 has 16 residues. V was trimmed by 0 bases and J by 1 base, leaving 11 bases between them.

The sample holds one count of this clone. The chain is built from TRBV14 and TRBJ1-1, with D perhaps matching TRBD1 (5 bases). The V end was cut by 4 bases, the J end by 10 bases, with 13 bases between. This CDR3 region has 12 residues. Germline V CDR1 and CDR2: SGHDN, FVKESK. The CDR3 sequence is CASSRGGSRAFF. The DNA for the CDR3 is TGTGCCAGCAGCCGGGGGGGGAGCAGAGCTTTCTTT. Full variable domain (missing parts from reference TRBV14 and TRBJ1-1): EAGVTQFPSHSVIEKGQTVTLRCDPISGHDNLYWYRRVMGKEIKFLLHFVKESKQDESGMPNNRFLAERTGGTYSTLKVQPAELEDSGVYFCASSRGGSRAFFGQGTRLTVV.

CDR3 sequence: CASSPTRTIQETQYF. CDR3 DNA: TGTGCCAGCAGCCCCACACGGACTATCCAAGAGACCCAGTACTTC. The chain recombines TRBV27 with TRBJ2-5; D is perhaps TRBD2 (6 bases). The V end was cut by 6 bases, the J end by 1 base, with 15 bases between. CDR3 length: 15 residues. In germline, CDR1 is MNHEY, CDR2 SMNVEV (reference sequence).

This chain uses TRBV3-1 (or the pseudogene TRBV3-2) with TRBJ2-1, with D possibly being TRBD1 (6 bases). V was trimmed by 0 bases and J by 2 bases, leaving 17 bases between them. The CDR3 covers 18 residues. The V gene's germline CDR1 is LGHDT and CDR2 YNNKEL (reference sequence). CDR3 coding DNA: TGTGCCAGCAGCCAAGATGTGGGGGCAGGAGCCGCCTACAATGAGCAGTTCTTC. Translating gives CASSQDVGAGAAYNEQFF.

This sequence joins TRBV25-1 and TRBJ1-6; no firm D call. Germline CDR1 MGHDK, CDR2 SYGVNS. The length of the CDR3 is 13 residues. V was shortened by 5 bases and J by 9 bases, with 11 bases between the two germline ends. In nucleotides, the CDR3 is TGTGCCAGCAGTTCAAGGGAGGGTTCACCCCTCCACTTT. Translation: CASSSREGSPLHF.

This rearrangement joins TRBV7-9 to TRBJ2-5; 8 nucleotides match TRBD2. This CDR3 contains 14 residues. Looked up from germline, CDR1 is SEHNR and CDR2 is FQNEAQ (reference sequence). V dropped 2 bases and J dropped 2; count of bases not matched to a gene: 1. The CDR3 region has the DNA TGTGCCAGCAGCTTATCGGGGGGGCAAGAGACCCAGTACTTC. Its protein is CASSLSGGQETQYF. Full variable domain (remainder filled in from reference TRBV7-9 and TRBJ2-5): DTGVSQNPRHKITKRGQNVTFRCDPISEHNRLYWYRQTLGQGPEFLTYFQNEAQLEKSRLLSDRFSAERPKGSFSTLEIQRTEQGDSAMYLCASSLSGGQETQYFGPGTRLLVL.

In nucleotides, the CDR3 is TGTGCCAGCAGCCAAGCAGCGGGAGAAAGTTACGAGCAGTACTTC. Its protein is CASSQAAGESYEQYF. V and J are TRBV3-1 (or the pseudogene TRBV3-2) and TRBJ2-7, with 8 bases identical to TRBD2. The trim removed 1 base at V and 4 bases at J, leaving 6 bases unmatched. Germline CDR1 LGHDT, CDR2 YNNKEL (reference sequence). CDR3 length: 15 residues.

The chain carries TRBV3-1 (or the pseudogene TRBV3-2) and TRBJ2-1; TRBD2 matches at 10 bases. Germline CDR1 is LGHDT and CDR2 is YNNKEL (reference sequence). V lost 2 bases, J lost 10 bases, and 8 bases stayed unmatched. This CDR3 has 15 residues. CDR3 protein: CASSQFRVAGGEQFF. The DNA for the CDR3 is TGTGCCAGCAGCCAATTTAGGGTAGCGGGAGGCGAGCAGTTCTTC.

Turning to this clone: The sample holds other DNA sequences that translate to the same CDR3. CDR3 sequence (DNA): TGTGCCAGCTCCCCGCAGGGGAATCAGCCCCAGCATTTT. Protein product: CASSPQGNQPQHF. The J gene is TRBJ1-5, the V gene TRBV18; D perhaps matches TRBD1 (6 bases). This CDR3 contains 13 residues. V shed 6 bases and J shed 4 bases, with 10 bases lying between them. Germline V gene data show CDR1 as KGHSH and CDR2 as LQKENI.

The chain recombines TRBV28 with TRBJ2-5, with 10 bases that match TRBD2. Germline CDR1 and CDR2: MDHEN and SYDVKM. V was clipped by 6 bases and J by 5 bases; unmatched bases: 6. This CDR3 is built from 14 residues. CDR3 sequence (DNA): TGTGCCAGCAGCAAAGCGGGGGGGCGGGAGACCCAGTACTTC. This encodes CASSKAGGRETQYF. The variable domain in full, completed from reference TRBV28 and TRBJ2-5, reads DVKVTQSSRYLVKRTGEKVFLECVQDMDHENMFWYRQDPGLGLRLIYFSYDVKMKEKGDIPEGYSVSREKKERFSLILESASTNQTSMYLCASSKAGGRETQYFGPGTRLLVL.

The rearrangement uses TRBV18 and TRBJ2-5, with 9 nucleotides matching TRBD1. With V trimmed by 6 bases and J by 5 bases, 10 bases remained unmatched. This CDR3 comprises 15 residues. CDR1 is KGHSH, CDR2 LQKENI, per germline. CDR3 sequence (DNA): TGTGCCAGCTCGCCTTCCGGGGACAGGGTGGAGACCCAGTACTTC. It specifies CASSPSGDRVETQYF.

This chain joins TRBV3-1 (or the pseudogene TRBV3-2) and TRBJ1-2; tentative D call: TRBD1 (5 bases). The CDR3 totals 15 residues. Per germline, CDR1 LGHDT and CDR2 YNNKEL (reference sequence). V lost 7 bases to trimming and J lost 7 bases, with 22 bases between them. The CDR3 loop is CASTSGNFPLSGYTF. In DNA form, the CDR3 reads TGTGCCAGCACCTCAGGGAATTTCCCCTTGAGTGGCTACACCTTC.

Here the CDR3 reads CASTRTGINTEAFF. CDR3 nucleotides: TGCGCCAGCACCAGGACAGGAATTAACACTGAAGCTTTCTTT. The chain employs TRBV5-1 and TRBJ1-1; the match to TRBD1 covers 7 bases. With V trimmed by 6 bases and J by 2 bases, 7 bases remained unmatched. Per the germline V gene, CDR1 is SGHRS and CDR2 is YFSETQ. This CDR3 is built from 14 residues.

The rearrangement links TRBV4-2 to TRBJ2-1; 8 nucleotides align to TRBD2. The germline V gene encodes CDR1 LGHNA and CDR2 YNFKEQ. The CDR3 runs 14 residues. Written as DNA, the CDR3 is TGTGCAACTTCGTCGGGGGGGACGTACAATGAGCAGTTCTTC. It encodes CATSSGGTYNEQFF.

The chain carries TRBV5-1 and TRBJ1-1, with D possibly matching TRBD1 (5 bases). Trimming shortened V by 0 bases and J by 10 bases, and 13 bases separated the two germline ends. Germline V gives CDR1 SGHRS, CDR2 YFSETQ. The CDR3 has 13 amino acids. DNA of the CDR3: TGCGCCAGCAGCTTGGGTCAGGGCCGTAGAGCTTTCTTT. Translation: CASSLGQGRRAFF.